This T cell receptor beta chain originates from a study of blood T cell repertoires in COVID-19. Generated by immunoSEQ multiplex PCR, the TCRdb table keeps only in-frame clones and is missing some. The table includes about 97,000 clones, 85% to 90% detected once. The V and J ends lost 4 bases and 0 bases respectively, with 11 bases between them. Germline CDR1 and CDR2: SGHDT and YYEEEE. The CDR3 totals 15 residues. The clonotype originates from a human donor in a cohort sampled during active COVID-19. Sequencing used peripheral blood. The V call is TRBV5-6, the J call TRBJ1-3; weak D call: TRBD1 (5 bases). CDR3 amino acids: CASSPDSDSGNTIYF. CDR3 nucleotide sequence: TGTGCCAGCAGCCCTGACAGCGACTCTGGAAACACCATATATTTT.